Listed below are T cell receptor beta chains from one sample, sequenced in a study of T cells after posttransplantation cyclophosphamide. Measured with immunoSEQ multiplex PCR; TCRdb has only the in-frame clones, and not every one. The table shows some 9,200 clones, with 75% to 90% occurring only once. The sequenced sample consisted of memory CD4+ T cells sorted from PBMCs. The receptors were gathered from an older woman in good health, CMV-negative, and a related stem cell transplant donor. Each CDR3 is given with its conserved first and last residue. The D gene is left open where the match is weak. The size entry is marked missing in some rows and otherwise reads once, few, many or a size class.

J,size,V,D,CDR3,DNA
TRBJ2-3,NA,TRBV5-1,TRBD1,CASSYGGTGPADTQYF,TGCGCCAGCAGCTATGGAGGGACAGGGCCCGCAGATACGCAGTATTTT
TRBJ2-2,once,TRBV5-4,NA,CASSPEGYTGELFF,TGTGCCAGCAGCCCGGAGGGGTACACCGGGGAGCTGTTTTTT
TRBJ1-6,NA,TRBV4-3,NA,CASSQDLGRGSPLHF,TGCGCCAGCAGCCAAGATCTTGGCAGGGGTTCACCCCTCCACTTT
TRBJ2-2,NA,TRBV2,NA,CASSWGLNTGELFF,TGTGCCAGCAGTTGGGGCCTGAACACCGGGGAGCTGTTTTTT
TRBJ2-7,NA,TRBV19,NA,CASSARKSSYEQYF,TGTGCCAGTAGCGCGCGGAAGAGCTCCTACGAGCAGTACTTC
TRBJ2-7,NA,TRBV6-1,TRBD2,CASRISGRGDEQYF,TGTGCCAGCAGGATTAGCGGGAGAGGGGACGAGCAGTACTTC
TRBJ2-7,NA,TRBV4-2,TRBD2,CASSQGNLAGVNEQYF,TGTGCCAGCAGCCAGGGCAACTTAGCGGGAGTCAACGAGCAGTACTTC
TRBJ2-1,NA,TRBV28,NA,CASTSRGDQQFF,TGTGCCAGCACCTCGCGGGGTGATCAGCAGTTCTTC
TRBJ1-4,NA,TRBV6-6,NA,CASNQGPKLFF,TGTGCCAGCAATCAGGGGCCAAAACTGTTTTTT
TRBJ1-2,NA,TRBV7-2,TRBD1,CASSLNPAMAGGYGYTF,TGTGCCAGCAGCTTAAACCCCGCCATGGCAGGGGGCTATGGCTACACCTTC
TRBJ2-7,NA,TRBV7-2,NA,CASSPQGGYEQYF,TGTGCCAGCAGCCCGCAAGGGGGCTACGAGCAGTACTTC
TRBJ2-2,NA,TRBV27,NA,CASRPRGTGELFF,TGTGCCAGCAGGCCACGGGGGACCGGGGAGCTGTTTTTT
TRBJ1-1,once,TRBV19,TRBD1,CASSRQGEPNTEAFF,TGTGCCAGTTCAAGACAGGGGGAACCGAACACTGAAGCTTTCTTT
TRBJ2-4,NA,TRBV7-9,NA,CASSLEPGSIQYF,TGTGCCAGCAGCTTAGAGCCGGGGAGCATTCAGTACTTC
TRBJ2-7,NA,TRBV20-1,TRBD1,CSARQGYGQYF,TGCAGTGCGAGACAGGGATATGGGCAGTACTTC
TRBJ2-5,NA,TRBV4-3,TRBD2,CASSYNRGVQETQYF,TGCGCCAGCAGCTACAACCGGGGGGTCCAAGAGACCCAGTACTTC
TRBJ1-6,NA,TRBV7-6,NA,CASSLAEAANSPLHF,TGTGCCAGCAGCTTAGCTGAGGCAGCCAATTCACCCCTCCACTTT
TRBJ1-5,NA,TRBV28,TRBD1,CASAKGAWGNQPQHF,TGTGCCAGCGCCAAGGGGGCTTGGGGCAATCAGCCCCAGCATTTT
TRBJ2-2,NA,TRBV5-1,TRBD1,CASSSTGTVDTGELFF,TGCGCCAGCAGCTCGACCGGGACAGTCGACACCGGGGAGCTGTTTTTT
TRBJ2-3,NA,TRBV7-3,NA,CASSLWPGQSTDTQYF,TGTGCCAGCAGCTTATGGCCCGGACAGAGCACAGATACGCAGTATTTT
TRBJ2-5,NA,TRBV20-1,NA,CSASLETQYF,TGCAGTGCTAGTCTCGAGACCCAGTACTTC
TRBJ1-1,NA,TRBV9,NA,CASSAGGGLMNTEAFF,TGTGCCAGCAGCGCGGGTGGGGGACTCATGAACACTGAAGCTTTCTTT
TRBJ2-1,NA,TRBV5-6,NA,CASSFGDEQFF,TGTGCCAGCAGCTTCGGGGATGAGCAGTTCTTC
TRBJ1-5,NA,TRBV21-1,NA,CASSKVEDRAPNQPQHF,TGTGCCAGCAGCAAAGTAGAAGACAGGGCTCCCAATCAGCCCCAGCATTTT
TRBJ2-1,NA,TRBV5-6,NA,CASSLEVGGWGGKQFF,TGTGCCAGCAGCTTGGAGGTGGGAGGATGGGGCGGCAAGCAGTTCTTC
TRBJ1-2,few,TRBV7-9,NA,CASSLEQGGYTF,TGTGCCAGCAGCTTAGAACAGGGTGGCTACACCTTC
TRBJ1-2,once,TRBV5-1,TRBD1,CASSLGQGAPGYGYTF,TGCGCCAGCAGCTTGGGGCAGGGGGCGCCGGGCTATGGCTACACCTTC
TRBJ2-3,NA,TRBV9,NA,CASSVSTGTDTQYF,TGTGCCAGCAGCGTCTCAACAGGTACAGATACGCAGTATTTT
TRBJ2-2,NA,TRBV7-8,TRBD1,CASSLVGTGGSNTGELFF,TGTGCCAGCAGCTTAGTAGGGACAGGGGGCTCGAACACCGGGGAGCTGTTTTTT
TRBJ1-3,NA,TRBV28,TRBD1,CASSLGTGTGNTIYF,TGTGCCAGCAGTTTGGGGACAGGGACAGGAAACACCATATATTTT